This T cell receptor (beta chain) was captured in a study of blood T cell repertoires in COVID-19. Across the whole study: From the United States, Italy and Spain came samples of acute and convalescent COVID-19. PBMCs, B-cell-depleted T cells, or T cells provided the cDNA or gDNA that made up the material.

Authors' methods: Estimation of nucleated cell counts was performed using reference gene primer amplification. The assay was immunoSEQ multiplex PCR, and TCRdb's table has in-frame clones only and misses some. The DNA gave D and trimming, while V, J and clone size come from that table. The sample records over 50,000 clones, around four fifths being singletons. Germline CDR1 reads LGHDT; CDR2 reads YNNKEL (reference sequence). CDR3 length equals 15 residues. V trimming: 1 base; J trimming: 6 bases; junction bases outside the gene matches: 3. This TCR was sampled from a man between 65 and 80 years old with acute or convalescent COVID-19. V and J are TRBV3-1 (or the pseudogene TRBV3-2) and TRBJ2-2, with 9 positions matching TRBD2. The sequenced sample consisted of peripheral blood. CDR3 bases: TGTGCCAGCAGCCAAGGGTTAGCGGGGGCCGGGGAGCTGTTTTTT. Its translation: CASSQGLAGAGELFF.